The rows below give T cell receptor beta chains drawn from one sample of a study of T-cell reconstitution after alpha-beta-depleted transplantation in children. TCRdb ran MiXCR on the PCR reads and lists one entry per CDR3 protein. This repertoire shows around 530,000 distinct CDR3 sequences, approximately 29% found once; its top ten account for 2% to 2.5%. Sequenced here: PBMCs from the stem cell graft donor, sampled from the stem cell graft. The receptors shown here come from a human donor who donated a stem cell graft to a child with aplastic anemia. Each CDR3 is given with its conserved first and last residue. A D gene is named only where the DNA matches it firmly. Size is stated for part of the rows, as once, few or many counts, or as a class when the clone is expanded.

>14|TRBD2|NA|TRBJ2-1|TRBV12-3/TRBV12-4
TGTGCCAGCAGAACTAGCGGGAGAAGGCATGAGCAGTTCTTC
CASRTSGRRHEQFF
>15|NA|NA|TRBJ1-5|TRBV23-1
TGCGCCCGCTTCTCCCACAGGGAAGATAGTCAGCCCCAGCATTTT
CARFSHREDSQPQHF
>14|NA|NA|TRBJ2-5|TRBV20-1
TGCAGTGCTCGGGGGCGCACTTCGGGAGAGACCCAGTACTTC
CSARGRTSGETQYF
>14|NA|many|TRBJ1-2|TRBV4-3
TGCGCCAGCAGCCAACCAAAAGCAAGAAATGGCTACACCTTC
CASSQPKARNGYTF
>15|NA|NA|TRBJ1-5|TRBV6-2/TRBV6-3
TGTGCCAGCAGTTGGGTTTTGCTGAGCAATCAGCCCCAGCATTTT
CASSWVLLSNQPQHF
>15|TRBD1|NA|TRBJ1-1|TRBV15
TGTGCCACCAGCTCCACCGGGACAGAGAACACTGAAGCTTTCTTT
CATSSTGTENTEAFF
>15|TRBD1|few|TRBJ2-2|TRBV29-1
TGCAGCGTTGAACTGGGGACAGCCCTCACCGGGGAGCTGTTTTTT
CSVELGTALTGELFF
>14|NA|NA|TRBJ2-7|TRBV12-3/TRBV12-4
TGTGCCAGCAGCCCTCAGGGGGGCGCGGGAGAGCAGTACTTC
CASSPQGGAGEQYF
>18|NA|few|TRBJ1-3|TRBV28
TGTGCCAGCAGTTTAGTGGCCAGGGGAACTTACTCTGGAAACAACATATATTTT
CASSLVARGTYSGNNIYF
>14|NA|few|TRBJ2-7|TRBV20-1
TGCAGTCCCTCTGCGAGGCGGGGCCCCTACGAGCAGTACTTC
CSPSARRGPYEQYF
>14|NA|NA|TRBJ1-4|TRBV27
TGTGCCAGCAGTTTAATCGCAACTAATGAAAAACTGTTTTTT
CASSLIATNEKLFF
>17|NA|NA|TRBJ1-1|TRBV4-3
TGCGCCAGCAGCCAAGATGGGGCAGTGCCCATGAACACTGAAGCTTTCTTT
CASSQDGAVPMNTEAFF
>13|TRBD1|once|TRBJ2-1|TRBV6-1
TGTGCCAGCAGCGACAGGGATGCGAATGAGCAGTTCTTC
CASSDRDANEQFF
>14|NA|few|TRBJ2-1|TRBV15
TGTGCCACCAGCGGCCATGTACGAGCGGATGAGCAGTTCTTC
CATSGHVRADEQFF
>13|TRBD1|few|TRBJ1-2|TRBV5-6
TGTGCCAGCAGCCCCGGGACAGGGACCGGCTACACCTTC
CASSPGTGTGYTF
>13|NA|NA|TRBJ1-2|TRBV15
TGTGCCACCAGCAGAGATAGTCGTTATGGCTACACCTTC
CATSRDSRYGYTF
>15|NA|NA|TRBJ2-1|TRBV20-1
TGCTCACTCCGCTGGTCCGCTCGGTCCTACAATGAGCAGTTCTTC
CSLRWSARSYNEQFF
>18|TRBD1|few|TRBJ2-1|TRBV18
TGTGCCAGCTTTAACACGGGCGCCGGACAGGGATCCTACAATGAGCAGTTCTTC
CASFNTGAGQGSYNEQFF
>15|NA|few|TRBJ1-5|TRBV6-2/TRBV6-3
TGTGCCAGCAAACAGTCCTCCAGGGTCCATCAGCCCCAGCATTTT
CASKQSSRVHQPQHF
>17|NA|NA|TRBJ1-1|TRBV7-2
TGTGCCAGCAGCTCCCAGGGACAAAAGGGGGGATACACTGAAGCTTTCTTT
CASSSQGQKGGYTEAFF
>14|TRBD1|NA|TRBJ1-5|TRBV28
TGTGCCAGCAGTTACGCAGGGGGGCTTCAGCCCCAGCATTTT
CASSYAGGLQPQHF
>14|TRBD1|few|TRBJ2-7|TRBV7-2
TGTGCCAGCAGTTCTCAGGACAGGGACTACGAGCAGTACTTC
CASSSQDRDYEQYF
>14|TRBD2|NA|TRBJ2-5|TRBV29-1
TGCAGCGTTCCGAGGGGACTAGGAGCAGAGACCCAGTACTTC
CSVPRGLGAETQYF
>16|TRBD2|few|TRBJ2-3|TRBV6-2/TRBV6-3
TGTGCCAGCAGTCAGACACCCGCGGGAGTGAGCCATACGCAGTATTTT
CASSQTPAGVSHTQYF
>15|NA|NA|TRBJ2-5|TRBV20-1
TGCAGTGCTAGAGATTCGGCGGACCCCGCCAGGGCCCAGTACTTC
CSARDSADPARAQYF
>14|NA|few|TRBJ1-1|TRBV6-1
TGTGCCAGCACCCTCGACGGGAGGAACACTGAAGCTTTCTTT
CASTLDGRNTEAFF
>14|TRBD1|NA|TRBJ2-7|TRBV5-4
TGTGCCAGCAGCCAAGACAGGGGGGGTCACGAGCAGTACTTC
CASSQDRGGHEQYF
>14|NA|NA|TRBJ1-1|TRBV5-1
TGCGCCAGCAGCTTCGGACAGTCGAACACTGAAGCTTTCTTT
CASSFGQSNTEAFF